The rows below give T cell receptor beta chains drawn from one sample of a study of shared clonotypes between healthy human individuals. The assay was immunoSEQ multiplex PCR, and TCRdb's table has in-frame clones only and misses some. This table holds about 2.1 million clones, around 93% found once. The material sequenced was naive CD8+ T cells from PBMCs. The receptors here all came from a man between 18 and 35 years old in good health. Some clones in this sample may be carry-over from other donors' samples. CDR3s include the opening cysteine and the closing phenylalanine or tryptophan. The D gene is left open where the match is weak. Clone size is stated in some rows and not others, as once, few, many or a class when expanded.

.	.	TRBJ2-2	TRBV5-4	TGTGCCAGCAGCTTGGGCGGTGGGAGAGGCACCGGGGAGCTGTTTTTT	CASSLGGGRGTGELFF
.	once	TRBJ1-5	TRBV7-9	TGTGCCAGCAGCTTAGACCGTAATCAGCCCCAGCATTTT	CASSLDRNQPQHF
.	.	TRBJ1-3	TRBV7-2	TGTGCCAGCAGCTTAATGGCGGCAGGCTCTGGAAACACCATATATTTT	CASSLMAAGSGNTIYF
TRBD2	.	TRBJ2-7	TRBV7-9	TGTGCCAGCAGCTATTCCGGGAGGAGATCCTACGAGCAGTACTTC	CASSYSGRRSYEQYF
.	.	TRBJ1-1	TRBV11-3	TGTGCCAGCAGCGAAGGGACCTCTGGGGGGAACACTGAAGCTTTCTTT	CASSEGTSGGNTEAFF
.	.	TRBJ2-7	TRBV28	TGTGCCAGCAGACCTGAGGGGAGGCACATTCACGAGCAGTACTTC	CASRPEGRHIHEQYF
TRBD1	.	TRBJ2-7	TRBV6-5	TGTGCCAGCAGTCCGACAGGGGAATCCTACGAGCAGTACTTC	CASSPTGESYEQYF
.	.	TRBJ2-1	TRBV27	TGTGCCAGCAGTTTAAGTACGGGGGAGTACACCAATGAGCAGTTCTTC	CASSLSTGEYTNEQFF
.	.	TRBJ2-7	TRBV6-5	TGTGCCAGCAGTCTTCGGGCGTTCTACGAGCAGTACTTC	CASSLRAFYEQYF
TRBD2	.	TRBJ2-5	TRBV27	TGTGCCAGCAGCTCCGGGACTAGCGGGAGAGGAGAGACCCAGTACTTC	CASSSGTSGRGETQYF
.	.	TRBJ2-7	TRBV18	TGTGCCAGCTCAACAGGAACCTACGAGCAGTACTTC	CASSTGTYEQYF
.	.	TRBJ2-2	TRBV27	TGTGCCAGCAGTATGGACGGGAACACCGGGGAGCTGTTTTTT	CASSMDGNTGELFF
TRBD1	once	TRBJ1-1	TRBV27	TGTGCCAGCAGTTCGTCTGAGACAGGGGGGAACACTGAAGCTTTCTTT	CASSSSETGGNTEAFF
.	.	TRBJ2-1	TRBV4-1	TGCGCCAGCAGCCAGGATCCCCCCGGCAGACCCTACAATGAGCAGTTCTTC	CASSQDPPGRPYNEQFF
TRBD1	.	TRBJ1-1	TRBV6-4	TGTGCCAGCAGTTATGACAGGGGAGCCACTGAAGCTTTCTTT	CASSYDRGATEAFF
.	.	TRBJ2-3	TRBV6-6	TGTGCCAGCAGCCCCGACCGGCTGGCTAGCACAGATACGCAGTATTTT	CASSPDRLASTDTQYF
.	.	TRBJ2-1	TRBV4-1	TGCGCCAGCAGCCAAGTCGACAGCCCCTACAATGAGCAGTTCTTC	CASSQVDSPYNEQFF
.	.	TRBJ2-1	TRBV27	TGTGCCAGCAGTTCCCGCGTAGTAGCGGATTACAATGAGCAGTTCTTC	CASSSRVVADYNEQFF
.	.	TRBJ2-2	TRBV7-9	TGTGCCAGCAGCCCCCGGCAGGGATGGACCGGGGAGCTGTTTTTT	CASSPRQGWTGELFF
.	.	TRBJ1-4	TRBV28	TGTGCCAGCAGTGTGCACCGGTTCGTGGAAAAACTGTTTTTT	CASSVHRFVEKLFF
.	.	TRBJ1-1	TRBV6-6	TGTGCCAGCAGCCCCGGGAGGAACACTGAAGCTTTCTTT	CASSPGRNTEAFF
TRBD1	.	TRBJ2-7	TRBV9	TGTGCCAGCAGCGCCTTCGGGGACAGTGGGTACGAGCAGTACTTC	CASSAFGDSGYEQYF
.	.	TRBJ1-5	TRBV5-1	TGCGCCAGCAGCTTGGATCGTGGGAAAAATCAGCCCCAGCATTTT	CASSLDRGKNQPQHF
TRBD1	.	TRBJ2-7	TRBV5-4	TGTGCCAGCAGCTATATAGACAGGGGAGATTACGAGCAGTACTTC	CASSYIDRGDYEQYF
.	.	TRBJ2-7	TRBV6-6	TGTGCCAGCAGTTTCGACGGAACATCCTACGAGCAGTACTTC	CASSFDGTSYEQYF
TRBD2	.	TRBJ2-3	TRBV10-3	TGTGCCATCAGGGAGGGAGGGATAGATACGCAGTATTTT	CAIREGGIDTQYF
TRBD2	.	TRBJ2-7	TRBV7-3	TGTGCCAGCAGCTTTCTAGCGGGAACCGCCTACGAGCAGTACTTC	CASSFLAGTAYEQYF
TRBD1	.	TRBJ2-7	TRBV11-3	TGTGCCAGCAGCCTAGGACAGGGAAAAGGGTACGAGCAGTACTTC	CASSLGQGKGYEQYF
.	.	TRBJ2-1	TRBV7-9	TGTGCCAGCAGCTTCGGTGCAATCACTCCTCCGTTCTTC	CASSFGAITPPFF
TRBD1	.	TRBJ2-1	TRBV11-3	TGTGCCAGCAGCTCCGGGACAGGGATCAATGAGCAGTTCTTC	CASSSGTGINEQFF
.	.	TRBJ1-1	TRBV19	TGTGCCAGTAGAGAGACTGAAGCTTTCTTT	CASRETEAFF